This is a list of T cell receptor beta chains from one sample in a study of somatic mutations in cytotoxic T cells in rheumatoid arthritis. Only in-frame clones appear in the TCRdb table, and some are missing; sequencing was by immunoSEQ multiplex PCR. The table has 10,000 to 15,000 clones, about four fifths seen once. Sequencing was performed on CD8+ T cells sorted from blood. Receptors were obtained from an adult with rheumatoid arthritis. Both conserved end residues are part of each CDR3. Fields, in order: J gene, V gene, CDR3 protein.

TRBJ2-1 TRBV5-4 CASSPTSGIFYNEQFF
TRBJ2-7 TRBV6-4 CASSVNRDGPYEQYF
TRBJ2-4 TRBV9 CASSPDLQVAKNIQYF
TRBJ1-1 TRBV4-1 CASSQVGEDTEAFF
TRBJ1-1 TRBV5-5 CASSLTRTVLGTEAFF
TRBJ2-7 TRBV6-1 CAIGASGPYEQYF
TRBJ2-7 TRBV30 CAWSAPTGVFTERSPPYEQYF
TRBJ2-7 TRBV5-6 CASSSPTRIYEQYF
TRBJ2-2 TRBV7-6 CASSRTGGSGELFF
TRBJ1-4 TRBV4-1 CASSQTGSVTGEKLFF
TRBJ2-7 TRBV5-4 CASSRGPPDEQYF
TRBJ1-2 TRBV5-1 CASSSIAGAETKAYGYTF
TRBJ2-1 TRBV9 CASSVSPWTEGEQFF
TRBJ2-7 TRBV19 CASSIGTGNYEQYF